This T cell receptor (beta chain) was documented in a study of cytomegalovirus exposure and HLA in healthy donors. Concerning this clone: Its antigen is as yet unknown.

Healthy bone marrow donors made up the cohort. The PCR had 60 Vbeta and 13 Jbeta primers. Here immunoSEQ multiplex PCR was the method, and the copy in TCRdb shows in-frame clones only, minus some. Of 75,000 to 90,000 clones in the sample, around 77% are singletons; the top ten hold 3% to 3.5%. Trimming took off 3 bases at V and 2 bases at J, with 8 bases between the two ends. The CDR3 extends over 14 amino acids. The germline V gene encodes CDR1 SGHTA and CDR2 FQGNSA. Study results and caveats: Analysis performed later showed TCR beta chains linked to HLA being more clonally expanded than equally common others.

Sequencing was done on a sample of PBMCs. The sequence was obtained from a man in his fifties in good health and CMV-seronegative. This chain uses TRBV7-2 with TRBJ2-4, with D perhaps matching TRBD2 (6 bases). The CDR3: CASSFGGSKNIQYF. In nucleotides, the CDR3 is TGTGCCAGCAGCTTTGGGGGGTCCAAAAACATTCAGTACTTC.